This T cell receptor beta chain was retrieved from a study of neoadjuvant anti-PD-1 for oral cavity cancer. This CDR3 has 17 residues. Germline CDR1 reads SGHDN; CDR2 reads FVKESK. Trimming shortened V by 4 bases and J by 3 bases, and 19 bases separated the two germline ends. On this clone: What it binds is not known.

Whole-study findings and limits: Higher pretreatment blood Treg/Th17 ratios correlated with higher pretreatment blood and lower post-treatment tumor TCRbeta clonality. Non-responders to neoadjuvant nivolumab had significantly more clonal PBMC T cells than responders. Each response group had just a few patients in TCR analyses.

Sequencing was performed with immunoSEQ multiplex PCR; in TCRdb, only in-frame clones are kept and a portion is missing. The sample has 55,000 to 80,000 clones; around 83% are singletons. This TCR was sampled from a person aged 35-80 years with oral cavity squamous cell carcinoma. The sample consisted of PBMCs, taken before nivolumab (anti-PD-1) treatment. The chain couples TRBV14 to TRBJ2-1; D possibly matches TRBD1 or TRBD2 (5 bases each). CDR3 bases: TGTGCCAGCAGCCGGCCCGGGACCCTAGGGCGCTACAATGAGCAGTTCTTC. Its translation is CASSRPGTLGRYNEQFF. Variable domain in full (rest from reference TRBV14 and TRBJ2-1): EAGVTQFPSHSVIEKGQTVTLRCDPISGHDNLYWYRRVMGKEIKFLLHFVKESKQDESGMPNNRFLAERTGGTYSTLKVQPAELEDSGVYFCASSRPGTLGRYNEQFFGPGTRLTVL.